A selection of T cell receptor beta chains follows, all from one sample in a study of blood T cell repertoires in COVID-19. Some clones are missing from TCRdb's copy, which holds only in-frame ones; the method was immunoSEQ multiplex PCR. The sample includes fewer than 300,000 clones, about 90% of them seen just once. Input material: peripheral blood. The receptor set was obtained from a woman in her 30s with COVID-19, enrolled during active disease. The conserved cysteine and the conserved F or W are not part of the CDR3 here. Fields, in order: D gene, J gene, V gene, CDR3 protein. The D gene is left open where the match is weak.

- | TRBJ1-2 | TRBV9 | ASSLQGFDGYT
- | TRBJ2-7 | TRBV6-5 | ANGPHPTDSYEQY
- | TRBJ2-3 | TRBV5-1 | ASSLDGGSDTQY
- | TRBJ2-5 | TRBV4-1 | ASSQVDFPVLD
- | TRBJ1-1 | TRBV4-1 | ATLGGAEAF
TRBD2 | TRBJ2-7 | TRBV4-1 | ASSQMISREGPGVIHEQY
TRBD2 | TRBJ2-5 | TRBV28 | ASNTGTSVPETQY
TRBD1 | TRBJ2-7 | TRBV5-4 | ASSPRTGVYEQY
- | TRBJ2-5 | TRBV5-1 | ASSFNSEPQETQY
- | TRBJ2-5 | TRBV27 | ASHSGLSQETQY
- | TRBJ2-3 | TRBV19 | ASRSRPGETTDTQY
- | TRBJ2-3 | TRBV7-6 | ASSLAGGLKQGTDTQY
- | TRBJ1-1 | TRBV12-3/TRBV12-4 | ASSLRLNTEAF
TRBD1 | TRBJ2-7 | TRBV19 | ASSLDLYFTVGTGGPEQY
TRBD1 | TRBJ2-2 | TRBV11-3 | ASSRQGANTGELF
TRBD2 | TRBJ2-5 | TRBV7-9 | ASSAGTSGGLQETQY
TRBD2 | TRBJ2-7 | TRBV18 | ASSPPTGRGGEQY
- | TRBJ2-7 | TRBV7-8 | ASSLSAGWAYEQY
TRBD1 | TRBJ1-1 | TRBV6-5 | ASSYSRARGHTEAF
TRBD1 | TRBJ1-2 | TRBV14 | ASSQDWTGGNYGYT
TRBD1 | TRBJ2-3 | TRBV14 | ASSQDDRVWTDTQY
- | TRBJ1-1 | TRBV30 | AWSGLIPEAF
TRBD1 | TRBJ1-2 | TRBV5-1 | ASSLAPGQNYGYT
- | TRBJ1-1 | TRBV25-1 | ASSPPMAQNTEAF
- | TRBJ1-1 | TRBV5-1 | ASSLAVAGLGTEAF
TRBD2 | TRBJ2-1 | TRBV11-3 | ASSLERTSLGEQF
- | TRBJ2-3 | TRBV6-5 | ASSYGGHTDTQY
- | TRBJ2-3 | TRBV4-1 | ASSQSPRGEADTQY
TRBD2 | TRBJ2-7 | TRBV5-1 | ASSHTSGVYEQY
- | TRBJ2-7 | TRBV29-1 | SVEGETGFRYEQY
TRBD2 | TRBJ2-2 | TRBV7-9 | ASSSAGLATNTGELF
TRBD1 | TRBJ2-7 | TRBV7-9 | ASSPPGQGAYEQY
TRBD1 | TRBJ2-7 | TRBV5-1 | ASSLESGTAQQY
TRBD1 | TRBJ1-2 | TRBV19 | ASSIAGQGNYGYT
TRBD1 | TRBJ1-6 | TRBV7-9 | ASTTGTGNSPLH
- | TRBJ2-7 | TRBV5-5 | ASSLSFYEQY
- | TRBJ2-5 | TRBV6-1 | ASSEARETQY
- | TRBJ1-2 | TRBV7-6 | ASSRGGQGGYGYT
TRBD1 | TRBJ1-1 | TRBV5-8 | ASSWTGVDAF
- | TRBJ2-7 | TRBV6-5 | ASSPTHTSSYEQY
TRBD2 | TRBJ2-3 | TRBV18 | ANAGTSGTDTQY
- | TRBJ2-7 | TRBV6-5 | ANGDSYEQY
- | TRBJ2-1 | TRBV4-1 | ASSQARGYNEQF
TRBD2 | TRBJ2-1 | TRBV24-1 | ATSEAHGGLYNEQF
TRBD2 | TRBJ2-3 | TRBV10-3 | AINGGATDTQY
TRBD2 | TRBJ2-1 | TRBV28 | ASRRRGLAGDEQF
- | TRBJ2-5 | TRBV5-1 | ASSFTSYQETQY
TRBD1 | TRBJ1-2 | TRBV4-1 | ASSQRLVRDRGVNYGYT
TRBD1 | TRBJ2-4 | TRBV19 | ASSILAGQGKNIQY
- | TRBJ2-7 | TRBV11-3 | ASSHRGSYEQY
- | TRBJ2-4 | TRBV20-1 | SASQGLVSIQY
- | TRBJ1-2 | TRBV4-1 | ASSQDGANRVMSGYT
TRBD2 | TRBJ2-3 | TRBV6-4 | ASRLSGAGTDTQY
TRBD2 | TRBJ2-5 | TRBV9 | ASSRSGGPQETQY
- | TRBJ1-1 | TRBV28 | ASRATPGGGE
TRBD2 | TRBJ2-7 | TRBV5-1 | ASSLTAGGGYEQY
TRBD1 | TRBJ1-6 | TRBV27 | ASRPDRGAYNSPLH